This TCR beta chain was recovered during a study of CD8+ T cells in alopecia areata. Study information: In an open-label trial, patients got 5 to 10 mg tofacitinib twice daily. Scoring treated patients' severity relied on the percentage of scalp area affected. Whole-study findings and limits: Any link of baseline CD8+ expansion to response, resting on one nonresponder, remains uncertain.

This clone was detected only a few times. Its cognate antigen is unknown. Other DNA variants within this sample encode the same CDR3. V lost 5 bases, J lost 1 base, and 8 bases lay in between. This CDR3 comprises 13 residues. Germline values: CDR1 SGHTA, CDR2 FQGTGA. The authors extracted RNA and reverse transcribed it into cDNA as the sequencing template. Clones were sequenced by immunoSEQ multiplex PCR, and TCRdb holds only the in-frame ones, with some missing. This repertoire shows about 130,000 clones, about 56% found once; its top ten account for approximately 15%. Regarding treatment: oral pan-JAK inhibitor, 5-10 mg twice daily. Sorting of CD4+ and CD8+ T cells was performed on PBMCs.

Material: CD8+ T cells sorted from blood, obtained at week 4, from a patient treated with tofacitinib. This receptor was identified in a human donor with alopecia areata. The genes are TRBV7-3 and TRBJ1-1, with D possibly being TRBD1 (5 bases). CDR3: CASSLGQNTEAFF. DNA for the CDR3: TGTGCCAGCAGCCTCGGACAGAACACTGAAGCTTTCTTT.